This T cell receptor (beta chain) is from a study of T cell repertoires in cytomegalovirus infection. Study-wide findings and caveats: In two of eight donors, the top clonotype was HLA-C-restricted CMV-specific. Public TCR beta family frequency separated CMV-and-HLA carriers, including in an independent cohort.

This CDR3 comprises 13 residues. CDR1 and CDR2 from the germline V gene are SGHTA and FQGNSA. Deletions cut 1 base from V and 7 bases from J, with 8 bases between. This clonotype was seen ten or more times. Its cognate antigen is unknown. TCRdb re-called the reads through MiXCR, storing one row per CDR3 protein. The table lists about 240,000 distinct CDR3 sequences, approximately 7% of them singletons. Sequences were obtained from PBMCs. The chain has TRBV7-2 and TRBJ1-5; D may be TRBD1 (5 bases). This receptor was obtained from a human donor in good health (CMV status not recorded). Some clones in this sample may be carry-over from other donors' samples. This CDR3 reads CASSLDQGQPQHF. CDR3 bases: TGTGCCAGCAGCTTAGACCAGGGACAGCCCCAGCATTTT.